The entry below gives a single TCR beta chain sequence along with its context. No antigen is known for it. No clone much larger than this one lies a single base away; base qualities are absent. This specimen comes from a study of blood T cell repertoires in COVID-19 (TCRdb year 2020). A note on the overall study: Samples covering the acute and convalescent phases of COVID-19 were provided by collaborators in the United States, Italy and Spain. The samples were drawn from the first 160 participants of the ongoing ImmuneRACE study and from 1,254 subjects provided by 6 global collaborators. The prospective study material was composed of cDNA or gDNA derived from T cells, B-cell-depleted T cells, or PBMCs. Sample metadata almost always included a de-identified subject ID, COVID-19 status, age in years and sex. HLA class I and class II types, where available, came from metadata supplied by the sample provider rather than from assay-based typing. Deeply sampled blood TCRbeta repertoires from subjects exposed to, actively infected with, or recovered from COVID-19 were included in the dataset. A freely available public database, intended as a resource for researchers studying the immune response to SARS-CoV-2, is where the repertoires were released. The paper's findings and limits, for the study overall: How much clinical and demographic metadata was included differed by source and by participant, and the metadata was provided uncurated.

V and J are trimmed by 6 bases and 7 bases, and the gene matches miss 6 bases of the junction. From a lookup of the germline V gene, CDR1 and CDR2 are SQVTM and ANQGSEA. Including cysteine and phenylalanine, the CDR3 has 13 amino acids. Solely the CDR3 DNA is kept, with 39 bases framed from the first base. TCRbeta CDR3 regions were amplified from genomic DNA by means of the immunoSEQ Assay, a bias-controlled multiplex PCR. The original pipeline was this. Within the assay, amplification of reference gene primers was used to estimate how many nucleated cells each sample contained. Sequence reads were collapsed and filtered to measure the absolute abundance of every unique TCRbeta CDR3 rearrangement. Productive Simpson clonality was computed per sample as the square root of Simpson's diversity index over productive rearrangements. The table comes from immuneACCESS by way of TCRdb, which keeps in-frame sequences with V and J called. Part of the clones is missing from these tables; in studies checked, under half for an unresolved V gene and the rest for unknown reasons. The D gene and trimming were derived from the DNA, and the V and J assignments and clone size from that table. Recorded for this sample are 250,000 to 350,000 clones; around 87% of them occurred a single time. The leading ten clones occupy around 7.8% of the sample.

A second Seattle source provided samples from volunteer blood donors who had recovered from COVID-19. Whole blood was collected in K2EDTA tubes by collaborating institutions according to the institutions' own protocols. For TCRbeta analysis, collaborators shipped samples in one of three forms: frozen whole blood, isolated PBMCs, or DNA extracted from either of those sample types. This clonotype originated in a woman aged 50 to 65 who had recovered from COVID-19. Sequenced material: peripheral blood. This receptor chain uses TRBV29-1 and TRBJ1-6; 7 middle bases align to TRBD1. The sequence in DNA is TGCAGCGTCGCTGACAGGGTAAATTCACCCCTCCACTTT. This codes for CSVADRVNSPLHF.